This TCR beta chain came from a study of T cell responses to AZD1222 COVID-19 vaccine. Study-wide context: Analyses pooled second doses at about 4 or about 12 weeks.

Clones were read by immunoSEQ multiplex PCR, and TCRdb kept only the in-frame ones, dropping some. In the table there are more than 140,000 clones, roughly nine tenths of which are singletons. General study results and limits: Donors were chiefly white British, with a greater number of females, and clonal diversity was perhaps underestimated. Repertoire sampling occurred only after the peak T cell response.

Concerning this clone: Its target is not known.

CDR1 and CDR2 from the germline V gene are SGHTA and FQGNSA. V was cut by 3 bases and J by 1 base, with 13 bases left in between. CDR3 size: 16 residues. The TCR comes from an adult in good health. The input for sequencing was peripheral blood, taken on day 0 of AZD1222 vaccination. The chain recombines TRBV7-2 with TRBJ1-3, with a weak D call TRBD1 (6 bases). As DNA, the CDR3 is TGTGCCAGCAGCTTGGACAGCCTTAGGTCTGGAAACACCATATATTTT. Protein: CASSLDSLRSGNTIYF. Full variable domain (missing parts from reference TRBV7-2 and TRBJ1-3): GAGVSQSPSNKVTEKGKDVELRCDPISGHTALYWYRQSLGQGLEFLIYFQGNSAPDKSGLPSDRFSAERTGGSVSTLTIQRTQQEDSAVYLCASSLDSLRSGNTIYFGEGSWLTVV.